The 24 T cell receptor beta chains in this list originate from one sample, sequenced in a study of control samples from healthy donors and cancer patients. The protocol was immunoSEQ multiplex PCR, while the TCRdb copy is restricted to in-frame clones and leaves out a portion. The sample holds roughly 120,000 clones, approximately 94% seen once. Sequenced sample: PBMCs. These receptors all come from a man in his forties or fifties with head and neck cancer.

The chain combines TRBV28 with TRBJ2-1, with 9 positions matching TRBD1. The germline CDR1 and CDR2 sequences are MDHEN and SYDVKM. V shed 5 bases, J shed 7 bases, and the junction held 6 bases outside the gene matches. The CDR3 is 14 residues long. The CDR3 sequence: CASSPQGALNEQFF. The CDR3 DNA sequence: TGTGCCAGCAGTCCACAGGGGGCCTTGAATGAGCAGTTCTTC.

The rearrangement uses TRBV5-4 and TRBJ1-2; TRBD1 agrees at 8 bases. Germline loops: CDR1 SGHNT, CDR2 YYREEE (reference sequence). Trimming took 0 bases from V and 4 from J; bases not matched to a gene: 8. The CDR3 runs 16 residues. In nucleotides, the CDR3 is TGTGCCAGCAGCTTGGCCTTGACAGGGGAACGCTATGGCTACACCTTC. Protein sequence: CASSLALTGERYGYTF.

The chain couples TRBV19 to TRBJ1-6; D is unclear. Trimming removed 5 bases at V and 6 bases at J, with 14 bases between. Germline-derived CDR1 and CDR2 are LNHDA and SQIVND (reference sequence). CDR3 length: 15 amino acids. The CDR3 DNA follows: TGTGCCAGTAGTTCGCCTGCTAACCCTAATTCACCCCTCCACTTT. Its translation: CASSSPANPNSPLHF.

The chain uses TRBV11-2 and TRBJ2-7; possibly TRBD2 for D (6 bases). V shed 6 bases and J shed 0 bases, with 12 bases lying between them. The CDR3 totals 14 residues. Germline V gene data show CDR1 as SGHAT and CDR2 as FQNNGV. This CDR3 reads CASSPLGGSYEQYF. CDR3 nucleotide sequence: TGTGCCAGCAGTCCACTGGGGGGCTCCTACGAGCAGTACTTC.

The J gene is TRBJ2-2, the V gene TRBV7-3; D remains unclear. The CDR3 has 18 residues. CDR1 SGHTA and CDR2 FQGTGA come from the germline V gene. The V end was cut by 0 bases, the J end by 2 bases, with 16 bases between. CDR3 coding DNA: TGTGCCAGCAGCTTAACTGGGAATCTGGTTATTAACACCGGGGAGCTGTTTTTT. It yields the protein CASSLTGNLVINTGELFF.

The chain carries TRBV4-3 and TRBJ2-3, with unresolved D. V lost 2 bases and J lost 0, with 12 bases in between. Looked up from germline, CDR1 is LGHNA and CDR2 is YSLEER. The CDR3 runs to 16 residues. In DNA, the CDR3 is TGCGCCAGCAGCCAACGTTTTTTTTCTAGCACAGATACGCAGTATTTT. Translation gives CASSQRFFSSTDTQYF.

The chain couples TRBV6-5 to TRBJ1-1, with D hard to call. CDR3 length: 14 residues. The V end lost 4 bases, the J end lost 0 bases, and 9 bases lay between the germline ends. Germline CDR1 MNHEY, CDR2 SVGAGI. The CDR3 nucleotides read TGTGCCAGCAGTTCGGACCCAATGAACACTGAAGCTTTCTTT. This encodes CASSSDPMNTEAFF.

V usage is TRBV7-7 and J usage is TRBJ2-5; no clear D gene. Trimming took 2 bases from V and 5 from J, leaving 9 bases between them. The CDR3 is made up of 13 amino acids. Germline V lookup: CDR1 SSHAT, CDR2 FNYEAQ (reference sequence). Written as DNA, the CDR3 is TGTGCCAGCAGCTTATCGGATGCGGAGACCCAGTACTTC. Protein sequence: CASSLSDAETQYF.

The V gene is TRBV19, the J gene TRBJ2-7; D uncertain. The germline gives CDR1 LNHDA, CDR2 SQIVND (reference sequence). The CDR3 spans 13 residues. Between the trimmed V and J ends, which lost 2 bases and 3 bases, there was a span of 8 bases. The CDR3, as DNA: TGTGCCAGTAGTATACGGCCGAACTACGAGCAGTACTTC. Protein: CASSIRPNYEQYF.

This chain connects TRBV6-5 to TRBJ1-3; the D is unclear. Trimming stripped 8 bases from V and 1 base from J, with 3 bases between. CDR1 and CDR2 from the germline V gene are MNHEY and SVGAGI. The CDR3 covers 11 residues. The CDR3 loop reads CASRSGNTIYF. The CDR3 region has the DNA TGTGCCAGCCGATCTGGAAACACCATATATTTT.

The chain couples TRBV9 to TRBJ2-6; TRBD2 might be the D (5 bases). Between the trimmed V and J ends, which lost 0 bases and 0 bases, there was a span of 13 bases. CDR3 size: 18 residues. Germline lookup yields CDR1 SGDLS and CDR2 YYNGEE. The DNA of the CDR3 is TGTGCCAGCAGCGTAGGGGGAGAGGGTAGCTCTGGGGCCAACGTCCTGACTTTC. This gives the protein CASSVGGEGSSGANVLTF. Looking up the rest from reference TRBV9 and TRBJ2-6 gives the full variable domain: DSGVTQTPKHLITATGQRVTLRCSPRSGDLSVYWYQQSLDQGLQFLIQYYNGEERAKGNILERFSAQQFPDLHSELNLSSLELGDSALYFCASSVGGEGSSGANVLTFGAGSRLTVL.

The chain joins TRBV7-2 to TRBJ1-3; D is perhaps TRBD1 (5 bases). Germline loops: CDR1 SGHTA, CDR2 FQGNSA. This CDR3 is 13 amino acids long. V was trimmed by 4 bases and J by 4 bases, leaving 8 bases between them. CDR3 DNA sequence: TGTGCCAGCAGCTCCGGGGCCGGAAACACCATATATTTT. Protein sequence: CASSSGAGNTIYF.

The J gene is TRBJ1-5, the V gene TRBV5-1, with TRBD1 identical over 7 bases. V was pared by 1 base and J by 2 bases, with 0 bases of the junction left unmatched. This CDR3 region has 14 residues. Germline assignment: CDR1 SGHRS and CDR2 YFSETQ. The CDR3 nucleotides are TGCGCCAGCAGCTTGCAGGGGGGCAATCAGCCCCAGCATTTT. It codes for CASSLQGGNQPQHF. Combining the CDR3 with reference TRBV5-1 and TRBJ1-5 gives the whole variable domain KAGVTQTPRYLIKTRGQQVTLSCSPISGHRSVSWYQQTPGQGLQFLFEYFSETQRNKGNFPGRFSGRQFSNSRSEMNVSTLELGDSALYLCASSLQGGNQPQHFGDGTRLSIL.

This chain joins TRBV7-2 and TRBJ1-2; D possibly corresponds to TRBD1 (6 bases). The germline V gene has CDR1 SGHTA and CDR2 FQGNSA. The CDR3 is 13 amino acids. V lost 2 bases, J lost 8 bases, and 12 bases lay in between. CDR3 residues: CASSLWGAEGYTF. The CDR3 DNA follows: TGTGCCAGCAGCTTATGGGGGGCTGAGGGCTACACCTTC.

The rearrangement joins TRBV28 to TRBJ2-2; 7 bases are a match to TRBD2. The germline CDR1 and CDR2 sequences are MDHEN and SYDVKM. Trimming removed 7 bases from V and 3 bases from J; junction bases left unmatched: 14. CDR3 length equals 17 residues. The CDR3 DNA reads TGTGCCAGCACTACCGACCTTGGGGGGGTAGACACCGGGGAGCTGTTTTTT. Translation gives CASTTDLGGVDTGELFF.

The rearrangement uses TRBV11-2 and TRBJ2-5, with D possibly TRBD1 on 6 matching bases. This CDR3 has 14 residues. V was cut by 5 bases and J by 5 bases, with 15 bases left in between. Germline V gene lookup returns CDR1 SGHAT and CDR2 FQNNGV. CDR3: CASSPQYRGETQYF. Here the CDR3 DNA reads TGTGCCAGCAGCCCACAGTATAGGGGGGAGACCCAGTACTTC.

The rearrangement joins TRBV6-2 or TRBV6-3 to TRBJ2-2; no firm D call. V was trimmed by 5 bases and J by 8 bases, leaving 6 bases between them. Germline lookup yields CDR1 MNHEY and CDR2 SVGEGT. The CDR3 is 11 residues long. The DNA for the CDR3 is TGTGCCAGCAGTAACAGTGGGGAGCTGTTTTTT. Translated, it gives CASSNSGELFF.

The CDR3 DNA sequence: TGTGCCAGCAGCCCCCAGGGGTTGCAGCCCCAGCATTTT. It translates to CASSPQGLQPQHF. This rearrangement joins TRBV7-2 to TRBJ1-5, with D tentatively TRBD1 (6 bases). The CDR3 length is 13 residues. V lost 5 bases, J lost 7 bases, and 12 bases lay in between. The germline V gene encodes CDR1 SGHTA and CDR2 FQGNSA.

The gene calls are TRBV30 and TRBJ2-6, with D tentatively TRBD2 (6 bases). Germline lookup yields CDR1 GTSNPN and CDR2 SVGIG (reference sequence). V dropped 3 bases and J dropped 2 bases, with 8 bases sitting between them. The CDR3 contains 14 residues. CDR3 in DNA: TGTGCCTGGAGGGGGGGAGCTGGGGCCAACGTCCTGACTTTC. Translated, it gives CAWRGGAGANVLTF.

The CDR3 DNA is TGTGCCAGCAGCCAGACGACAGGGGGCTCTATCGGCTACACCTTC. Protein sequence: CASSQTTGGSIGYTF. The chain combines TRBV6-2 or TRBV6-3 with TRBJ1-2; 10 nucleotides match TRBD1. The J segment lost 8 bases and the V segment lost 6 bases, leaving 12 bases of the junction unmatched. The CDR3 extends over 15 amino acids. Germline loops: CDR1 MNHEY, CDR2 SVGEGT.

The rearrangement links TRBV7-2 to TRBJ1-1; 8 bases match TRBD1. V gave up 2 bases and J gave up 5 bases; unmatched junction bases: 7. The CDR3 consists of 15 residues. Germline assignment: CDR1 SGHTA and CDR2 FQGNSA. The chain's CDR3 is CASSLSGQAGTEAFF. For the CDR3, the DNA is TGTGCCAGCAGCTTATCGGGACAGGCTGGGACTGAAGCTTTCTTT.

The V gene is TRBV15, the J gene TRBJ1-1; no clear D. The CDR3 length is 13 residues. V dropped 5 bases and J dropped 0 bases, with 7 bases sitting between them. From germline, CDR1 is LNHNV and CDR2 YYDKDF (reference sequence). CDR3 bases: TGTGCCACCAGCGTGGGGATGAACACTGAAGCTTTCTTT. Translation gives CATSVGMNTEAFF.

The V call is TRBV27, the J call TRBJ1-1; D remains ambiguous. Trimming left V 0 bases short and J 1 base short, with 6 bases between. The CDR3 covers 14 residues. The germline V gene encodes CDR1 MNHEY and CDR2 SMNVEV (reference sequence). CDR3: CASSLSPRNTEAFF. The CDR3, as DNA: TGTGCCAGCAGTTTATCGCCGAGGAACACTGAAGCTTTCTTT.

CDR3 region: CAWSVETGGTEAFF. CDR3 in DNA: TGTGCCTGGAGTGTAGAAACAGGCGGCACTGAAGCTTTCTTT. The chain links TRBV30 to TRBJ1-1; TRBD1 is a possible D gene (5 bases). The length of the CDR3 is 14 residues. Between the trimmed V and J ends, which lost 0 bases and 4 bases, there was a span of 12 bases. CDR1 and CDR2 from the germline V gene are GTSNPN and SVGIG (reference sequence).